This TCR beta chain was recovered during a study of cytomegalovirus exposure and HLA in healthy donors. As for the study in general: Later analysis reported that the roughly 110 validation repertoires shared the platform of the approximately 670 first-cohort repertoires.

Profiling relied on immunoSEQ multiplex PCR, and the TCRdb table lists in-frame clones only, not all of them. The sample has tens of thousands of clones, about nine tenths seen once. This clone was counted a single time. Its target is not known. The ends lost 4 bases at V and 8 bases at J; junction bases unmatched: 2. Looked up from germline, CDR1 is GTSNPN and CDR2 is SVGIG (reference sequence). The CDR3 covers 12 residues. Study-level findings and limits: Generally TCR sequences proved uncommon, though certain public TCRs appeared in numerous donors. Around 160 TCR beta chains were listed as cytomegalovirus-associated.

The source of this sequence is a man aged 18 to 29 in good health and CMV-seronegative. The rearrangement uses TRBV30 and TRBJ2-1, with 10 positions matching TRBD2. The sequenced material came from PBMCs. The DNA of the CDR3 is TGTGCCTGGACTAGCGGGAGCTATGAGCAGTTCTTC. This encodes CAWTSGSYEQFF.